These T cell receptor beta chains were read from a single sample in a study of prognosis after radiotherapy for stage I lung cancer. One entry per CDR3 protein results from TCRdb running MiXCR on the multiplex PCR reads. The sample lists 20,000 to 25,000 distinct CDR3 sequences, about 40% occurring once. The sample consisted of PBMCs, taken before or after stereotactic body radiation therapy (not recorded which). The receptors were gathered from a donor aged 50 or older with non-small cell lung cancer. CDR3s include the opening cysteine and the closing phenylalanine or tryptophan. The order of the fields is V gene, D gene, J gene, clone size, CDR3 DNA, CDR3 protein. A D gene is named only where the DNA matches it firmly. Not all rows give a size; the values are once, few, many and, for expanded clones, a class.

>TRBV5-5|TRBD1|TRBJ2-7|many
TGTGCCAGCAGCAGAACACCGGGACAGAACCACGAGCAGTACTTC
CASSRTPGQNHEQYF
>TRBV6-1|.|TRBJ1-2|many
TGTGCCAGCGAGGGGACCGCGGACGGCTACACCTTC
CASEGTADGYTF
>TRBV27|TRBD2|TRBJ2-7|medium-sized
TGTGCCAGCAGGGCCGGGACTAGCGGCCCCTACGAGCAGTACTTC
CASRAGTSGPYEQYF
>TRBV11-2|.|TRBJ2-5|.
TGTGCCAGCAGCTTCGGGAAGGGGACCCAGTACTTC
CASSFGKGTQYF
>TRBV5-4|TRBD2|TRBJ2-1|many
TGTGCCAGCAGCTTCTCCCGGCGGGAGGGCCAGGAATACAATGAGCAGTTCTTC
CASSFSRREGQEYNEQFF
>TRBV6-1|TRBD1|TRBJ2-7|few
TGTGCCAGCACCACCGGACAGGGCTACGAGCAGTACTTC
CASTTGQGYEQYF
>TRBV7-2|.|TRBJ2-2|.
TGTGCCAGCAGCTTATCTCGCACCGCCTCGGTCGGGGAGCTGTTTTTT
CASSLSRTASVGELFF
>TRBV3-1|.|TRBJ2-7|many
TGTGCCAGCAGCCAAGAGAGGGCCATGGCCTTC
CASSQERAMAF
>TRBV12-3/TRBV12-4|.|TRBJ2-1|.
TGTGCCAGCAGTTTACGACTATCGAGTGAGCAGTTCTTC
CASSLRLSSEQFF
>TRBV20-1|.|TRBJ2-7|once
.
CSASWASGNYEHYF
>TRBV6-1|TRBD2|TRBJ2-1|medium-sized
TGTGCCAGCAGGCAAGCGGGATACAATGAGCAGTTCTTC
CASRQAGYNEQFF
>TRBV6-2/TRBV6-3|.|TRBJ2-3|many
TGTGCCAGCAGTGAAGTGGGTCGTGGGGCAGATACGCAGTATTTT
CASSEVGRGADTQYF
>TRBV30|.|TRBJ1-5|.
TGTGCCTGGAGTTGGGGAAATCAGCCCCAGCATTTT
CAWSWGNQPQHF
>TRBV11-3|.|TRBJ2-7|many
TGTGCCAGCAGCACCAGGGGGGGGACCTCCCCCTACGAGCAGTACTTC
CASSTRGGTSPYEQYF
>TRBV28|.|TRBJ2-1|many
TGTGCCAGCAGTTTGTCTCCGGGTGGGGGTTTCAATGAGCAGTTCTTC
CASSLSPGGGFNEQFF
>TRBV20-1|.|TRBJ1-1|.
TGCAGTGCTAGAGATTCTGGGTATTTTAACACTGAAGCTTTCTTT
CSARDSGYFNTEAFF
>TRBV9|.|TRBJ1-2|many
TGTGCCAGCAGTGCTCCCGGGACACTTAACTATGGCTACACCTTC
CASSAPGTLNYGYTF
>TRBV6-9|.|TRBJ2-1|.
TGTGCCAGCAGTTTAGACGCTCTACGTGTTAATGAGCAGTTCTTC
CASSLDALRVNEQFF
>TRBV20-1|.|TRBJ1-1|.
TGCAGTGCTAGACCCTCGGTACAGGGCGGGGAGTGGACTGAAGCTTTCTTT
CSARPSVQGGEWTEAFF
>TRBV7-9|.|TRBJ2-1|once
TGTGCCAGCAGCTTAGTTGGGTATAGCTCCTACAATGAGCAGTTCTTC
CASSLVGYSSYNEQFF
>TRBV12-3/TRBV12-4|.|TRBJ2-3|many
TGTGCCAGCAGTTTAGTCGAGGGTGGTAGGCAGTATTTT
CASSLVEGGRQYF
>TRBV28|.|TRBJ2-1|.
TGTGCCAGCAGTGGTGGGGGGGGCCGCAATGAGCAGTTCTTC
CASSGGGGRNEQFF
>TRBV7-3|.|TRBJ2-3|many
TGTGCCAGCAGCTCCTGGACTGGGGATACGCAGTATTTT
CASSSWTGDTQYF
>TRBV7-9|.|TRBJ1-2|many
TGTGCCAGCAGCTTGGAGGGGCTGGATGGCTACACCTTC
CASSLEGLDGYTF
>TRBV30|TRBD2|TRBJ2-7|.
TGTGCCTTCCTGGGACTAGCGAGTGGAGAGCAGTACTTC
CAFLGLASGEQYF
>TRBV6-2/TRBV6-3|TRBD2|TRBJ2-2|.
TGTGCCAGCAGAGAATTTCTGGCGGGAGCGGTCGCCTGGGAGCTGTTTTTT
CASREFLAGAVAWELFF
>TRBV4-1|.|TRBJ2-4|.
TGCGCCAGCAGCCAAGTTCTTTCTAGTCGGGCAAACATTCAGTACTTC
CASSQVLSSRANIQYF
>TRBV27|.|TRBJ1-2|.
TGTGCCAGCAGTGGCCGAGAGGGGGGCTATGGCTACACCTTC
CASSGREGGYGYTF
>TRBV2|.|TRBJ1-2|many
TGTGCCAGCAGTGGACAGGCGAACTATGGCTACACCTTC
CASSGQANYGYTF
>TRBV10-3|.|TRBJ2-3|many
TGTGCCATCAGGGACCCAGTTAGCACAGATACGCAGTATTTT
CAIRDPVSTDTQYF
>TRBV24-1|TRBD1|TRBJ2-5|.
TGTGCCACCAGTGATTTGCAGGGGTACAGGGGTCAAGAGACCCAGTACTTC
CATSDLQGYRGQETQYF
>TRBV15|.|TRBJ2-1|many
TGTGCCACCAGCAGGGGGGCGACGACCTCCCAGTTCTTC
CATSRGATTSQFF
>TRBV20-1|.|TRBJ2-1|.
TGCAGTGCTAGAGATCGTAGGAGCTCCTACAATGAGCAGTTCTTC
CSARDRRSSYNEQFF
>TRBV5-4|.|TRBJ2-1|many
TGTGCCAGCAGCCGCCCGGGACGGAATAACAATGAGCAGTTCTTC
CASSRPGRNNNEQFF
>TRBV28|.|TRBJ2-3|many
TGTGCCAGCAGTACGCCGGACAGTTCCAGTGATACGCAGTATTTT
CASSTPDSSSDTQYF
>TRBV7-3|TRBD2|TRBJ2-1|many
TGTGCCAGCAGCTGGACTAGCGGGATGTACAATGAGCAGTTCTTC
CASSWTSGMYNEQFF
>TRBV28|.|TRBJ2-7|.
TGTGCCAGCTGTCTAAGAACGAACTACGAGCAGTACTTC
CASCLRTNYEQYF
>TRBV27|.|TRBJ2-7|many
TGTGCCAGCCGTGAGGGCGGGCACGAGCAGTACTTC
CASREGGHEQYF
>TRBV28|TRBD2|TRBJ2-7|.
TGTGCCAGCAGGGTAGCGGGATACGAGCAGTACTTC
CASRVAGYEQYF
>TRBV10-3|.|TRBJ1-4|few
TGTGCCATCGGCCAGGGAAGCGAAAAACTGTTTTTT
CAIGQGSEKLFF
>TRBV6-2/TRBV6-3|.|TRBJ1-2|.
TGTGCCAGCAGCCCCATGGGTCCATCGGGGGGCTACACCTTC
CASSPMGPSGGYTF
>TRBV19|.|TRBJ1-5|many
TGTGCCAGTAGCGGTCGGGGCTTGGGGAGCAATCAGCCCCAGCATTTT
CASSGRGLGSNQPQHF